This passage covers 2 T cell receptor beta chains from one sample sequenced in a study of CD8 T cells in ankylosing spondylitis. TCRdb re-called the 5' RACE reads through MiXCR, storing one row per CDR3 protein. This table holds around 210,000 distinct CDR3 sequences, approximately 7.6% found once. The sequenced sample consisted of blood, either unsorted or a sorted T cell fraction (not recorded which). All receptors come from a female donor with ankylosing spondylitis or in good health (not recorded which).

This clonotype was found many times. The chain joins TRBV24-1 to TRBJ2-7, with 8 bases fitting TRBD2. V lost 12 bases and J lost 4; bases outside the gene matches: 16. Germline lookup yields CDR1 KGHDR and CDR2 SFDVKD. The CDR3 is 15 amino acids. The CDR3 reads CAPTGTRDGIYEQYF. In DNA, the CDR3 is TGTGCCCCAACCGGGACTAGAGACGGGATTTACGAGCAGTACTTC.

In this sample, this clonotype turned up many times. The CDR3 is CASSTTVNKNIQYF. CDR3 nucleotide sequence: TGTGCCAGCAGCACGACAGTCAACAAAAACATTCAGTACTTC. This sequence joins TRBV12-3 or TRBV12-4 and TRBJ2-4, with a tentative D call TRBD1 (5 bases). With 6 bases removed from V and 3 bases from J, the gap between germline ends came to 12 bases. The length of the CDR3 is 14 residues.